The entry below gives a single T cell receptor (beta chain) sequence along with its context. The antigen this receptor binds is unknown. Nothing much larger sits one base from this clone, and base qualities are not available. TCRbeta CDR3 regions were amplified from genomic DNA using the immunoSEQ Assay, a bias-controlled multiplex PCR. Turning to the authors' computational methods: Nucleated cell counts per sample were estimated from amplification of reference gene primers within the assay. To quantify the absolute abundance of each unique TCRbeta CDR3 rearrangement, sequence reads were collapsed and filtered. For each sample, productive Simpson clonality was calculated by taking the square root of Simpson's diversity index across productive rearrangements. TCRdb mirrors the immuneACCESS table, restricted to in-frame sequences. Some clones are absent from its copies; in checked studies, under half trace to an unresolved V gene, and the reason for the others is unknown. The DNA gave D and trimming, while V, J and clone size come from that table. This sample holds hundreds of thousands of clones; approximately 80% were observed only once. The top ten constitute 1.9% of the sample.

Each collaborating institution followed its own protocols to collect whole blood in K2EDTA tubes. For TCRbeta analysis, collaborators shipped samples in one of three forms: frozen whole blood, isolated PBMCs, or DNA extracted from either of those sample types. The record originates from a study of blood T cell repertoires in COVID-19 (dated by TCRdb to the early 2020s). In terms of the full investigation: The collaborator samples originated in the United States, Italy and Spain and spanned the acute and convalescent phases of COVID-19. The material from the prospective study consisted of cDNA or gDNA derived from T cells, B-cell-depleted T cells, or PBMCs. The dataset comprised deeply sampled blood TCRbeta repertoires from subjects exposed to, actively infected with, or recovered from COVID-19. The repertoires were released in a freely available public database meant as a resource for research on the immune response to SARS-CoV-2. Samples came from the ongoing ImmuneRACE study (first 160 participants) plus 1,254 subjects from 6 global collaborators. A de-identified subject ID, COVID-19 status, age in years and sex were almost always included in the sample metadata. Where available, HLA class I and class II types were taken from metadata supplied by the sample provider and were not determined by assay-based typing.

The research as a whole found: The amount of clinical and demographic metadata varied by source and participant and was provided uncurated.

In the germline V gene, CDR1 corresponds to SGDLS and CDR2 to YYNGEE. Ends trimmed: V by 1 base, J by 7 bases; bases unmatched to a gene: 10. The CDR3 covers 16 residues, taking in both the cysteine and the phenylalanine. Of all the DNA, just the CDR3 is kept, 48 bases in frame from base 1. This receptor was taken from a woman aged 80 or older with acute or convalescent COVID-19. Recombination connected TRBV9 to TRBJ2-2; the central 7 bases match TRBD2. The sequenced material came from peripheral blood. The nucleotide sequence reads TGTGCCAGCAGCGTATCGGTGGGCGGGAGTATCGGGGAGCTGTTTTTT. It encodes CASSVSVGGSIGELFF.